The 16 T cell receptor beta chains listed next were all sequenced from one sample in a study of T cell responses to AZD1222 COVID-19 vaccine. This table comes from immunoSEQ multiplex PCR, and its TCRdb copy is limited to in-frame clones, with some not included. The sample contains some 110,000 clones, 85% to 95% of which appear only once. The specimen was peripheral blood, collected on day 0 of AZD1222 vaccination. These receptors all come from an adult in good health.

This clone appeared a single time. The chain couples TRBV11-1 to TRBJ1-1, with TRBD1 as a possible D gene (5 bases). This CDR3 is 15 amino acids long. Germline V lookup: CDR1 SGHAT, CDR2 FQDESV (reference sequence). Trimming took off 5 bases at V and 3 bases at J, with 16 bases between the two ends. This CDR3 is CASSPGAGQYTEAFF. The CDR3 nucleotides read TGTGCCAGCAGCCCCGGGGCAGGGCAATACACTGAAGCTTTCTTT. Based on the CDR3 plus reference TRBV11-1 and TRBJ1-1, the full variable domain is EAEVAQSPRYKITEKSQAVAFWCDPISGHATLYWYRQILGQGPELLVQFQDESVVDDSQLPKDRFSAERLKGVDSTLKIQPAELGDSAMYLCASSPGAGQYTEAFFGQGTRLTVV.

The chain carries TRBV11-2 and TRBJ2-3, with D tentatively TRBD1 (5 bases). Trimming pared 1 base from V and 3 bases from J, leaving 20 bases between. Germline assignment: CDR1 SGHAT and CDR2 FQNNGV. The CDR3 runs to 18 residues. CDR3 in DNA: TGTGCCAGCAGCTTAGGAGGCCCGTGGGCAGGGATAACAGATACGCAGTATTTT. Translation gives CASSLGGPWAGITDTQYF.

This rearrangement joins TRBV6-1 to TRBJ1-2, with D uncertain. V was cut by 2 bases and J by 5 bases, with 18 bases left in between. Germline assignment: CDR1 MNHNS and CDR2 SASEGT. This CDR3 is 16 amino acids long. CDR3 amino acids: CASSERSLAEGYGYTF. The CDR3 DNA sequence: TGTGCCAGCAGTGAAAGATCTCTGGCAGAAGGTTATGGCTACACCTTC.

V usage is TRBV28 and J usage is TRBJ1-2, with D unclear. Germline CDR1 and CDR2: MDHEN and SYDVKM. Between the trimmed V and J ends, which lost 6 bases and 0 bases, there was a span of 5 bases. There are 12 residues in the CDR3. CDR3 nucleotides: TGTGCCAGCAGATCCCCTAACTATGGCTACACCTTC. Its translation is CASRSPNYGYTF.

The chain recombines TRBV28 with TRBJ1-5; D gene ambiguous. Trimming shortened V by 1 base and J by 4 bases, and 14 bases separated the two germline ends. Germline-derived CDR1 and CDR2 are MDHEN and SYDVKM. The CDR3 totals 16 residues. The CDR3 sequence: CASSLFRGRENQPQHF. The DNA of the CDR3 is TGTGCCAGCAGTTTATTCCGAGGGCGGGAGAATCAGCCCCAGCATTTT.

CDR3: CASSPRDRWEEKLFF. The CDR3 DNA follows: TGTGCCAGCAGTCCGCGGGACAGGTGGGAGGAAAAACTGTTTTTT. The chain is built from TRBV27 and TRBJ1-4; 8 nucleotides line up with TRBD1. Per germline, CDR1 MNHEY and CDR2 SMNVEV (reference sequence). Trimming removed 5 bases from V and 8 bases from J; junction bases left unmatched: 10. There are 15 residues in the CDR3.

V is TRBV28 and J is TRBJ1-5; TRBD1 agrees at 10 bases. Germline CDR1 and CDR2: MDHEN and SYDVKM. The trim removed 6 bases at V and 4 bases at J, leaving 27 bases unmatched. CDR3 size: 22 residues. DNA for the CDR3: TGTGCCAGCAGCTTAACAAAATTCCGGGACAGGGGCCCTTTGGAGCGGAATCAGCCCCAGCATTTT. Encoded protein: CASSLTKFRDRGPLERNQPQHF.

The V gene is TRBV9, the J gene TRBJ2-7; weak D call: TRBD2 (6 bases). Germline V gene data show CDR1 as SGDLS and CDR2 as YYNGEE. Trimming removed 1 base from V and 5 bases from J, with 19 bases in between. The CDR3 extends over 16 amino acids. The CDR3 bases are TGTGCCAGCAGCGTATCGGGGACCGCGGCGGGACACGAGCAGTACTTC. This encodes CASSVSGTAAGHEQYF.

The genes are TRBV25-1 and TRBJ2-7; 11 bases are shared with TRBD1. Losses at the gene ends were 10 bases for V and 5 bases for J; bases not matched to a gene: 7. CDR1 MGHDK and CDR2 SYGVNS come from the germline V gene. The CDR3 consists of 13 residues. The CDR3 sequence is CATGQGALDEQYF. The CDR3 region has the DNA TGTGCCACCGGACAGGGGGCGCTGGACGAGCAGTACTTC.

The gene calls are TRBV5-1 and TRBJ2-3, with TRBD2 matching over 7 bases. CDR1 is SGHRS, CDR2 YFSETQ, per germline. Trimming took 4 bases from V and 3 from J; bases not matched to a gene: 11. The CDR3 extends over 16 amino acids. The CDR3 spells CASSLGSGGRTDTQYF. CDR3 DNA: TGCGCCAGCAGCCTTGGTTCGGGGGGACGAACAGATACGCAGTATTTT.

The J gene is TRBJ2-7, the V gene TRBV3-1 (or the pseudogene TRBV3-2), with 8 bases identical to TRBD2. The CDR3 is 19 amino acids. In germline, CDR1 is LGHDT, CDR2 YNNKEL (reference sequence). J gave up 0 bases and V 0 bases, and 13 bases lay outside the gene matches. The CDR3 DNA reads TGTGCCAGCAGCCAAGAGCGAGGACTAGCACCGAGGAGCTCCTACGAGCAGTACTTC. Protein: CASSQERGLAPRSSYEQYF.

V is TRBV3-1 (or the pseudogene TRBV3-2) and J is TRBJ2-1; no reliable D call. V was cut by 0 bases and J by 5 bases, with 11 bases left in between. Germline CDR1 is LGHDT and CDR2 is YNNKEL (reference sequence). The CDR3 contains 15 residues. CDR3 region: CASSQETVRNNEQFF. In DNA, the CDR3 is TGTGCCAGCAGCCAAGAGACCGTGCGAAACAATGAGCAGTTCTTC.

The genes are TRBV6-5 and TRBJ1-3, with TRBD1 as a possible D gene (5 bases). CDR1 and CDR2 (germline): MNHEY, SVGAGI. Deletions cut 4 bases from V and 0 bases from J, with 10 bases between. CDR3 length: 15 residues. CDR3: CASSLGGFSGNTIYF. The CDR3 DNA follows: TGTGCCAGCAGTTTGGGGGGATTCTCTGGAAACACCATATATTTT.

V and J are TRBV5-1 and TRBJ1-3; D call uncertain. Trimming left V 0 bases short and J 2 bases short, with 9 bases between. This CDR3 has 15 amino acids. CDR1 is SGHRS and CDR2 is YFSETQ in the germline V gene. The DNA of the CDR3 is TGCGCCAGCAGCTTGGGTTCGGGAGCTGGAAACACCATATATTTT. Translating it yields CASSLGSGAGNTIYF.

CDR3 DNA: TGTGCCAGCAGTGAGAATCCTTATAATTCACCCCTCCACTTT. Its protein product is CASSENPYNSPLHF. The rearrangement links TRBV6-1 to TRBJ1-6; D not resolved. Looked up from germline, CDR1 is MNHNS and CDR2 is SASEGT. The CDR3 is 14 residues long. V was trimmed by 3 bases and J by 4 bases, leaving 7 bases between them.

The J gene is TRBJ1-2, the V gene TRBV10-3; D not resolved. With 2 bases removed from V and 2 bases from J, the gap between germline ends came to 6 bases. Per germline, CDR1 ENHRY and CDR2 SYGVKD. The length of the CDR3 is 13 residues. CDR3 protein: CAISEDTNYGYTF. In DNA, the CDR3 is TGTGCCATCAGTGAGGACACAAACTATGGCTACACCTTC.